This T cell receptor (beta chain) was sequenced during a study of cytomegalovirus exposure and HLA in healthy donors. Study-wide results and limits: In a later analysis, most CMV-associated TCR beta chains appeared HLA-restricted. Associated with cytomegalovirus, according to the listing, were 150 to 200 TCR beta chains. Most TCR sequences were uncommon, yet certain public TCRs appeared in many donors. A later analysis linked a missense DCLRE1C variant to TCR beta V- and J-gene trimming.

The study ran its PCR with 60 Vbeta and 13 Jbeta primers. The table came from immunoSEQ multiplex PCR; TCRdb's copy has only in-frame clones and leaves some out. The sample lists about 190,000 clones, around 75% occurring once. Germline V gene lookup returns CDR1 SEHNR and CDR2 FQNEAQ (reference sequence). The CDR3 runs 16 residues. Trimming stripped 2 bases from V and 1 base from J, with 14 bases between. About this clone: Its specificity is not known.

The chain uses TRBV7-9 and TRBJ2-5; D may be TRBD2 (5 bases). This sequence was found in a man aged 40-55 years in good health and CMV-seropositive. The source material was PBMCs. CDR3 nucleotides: TGTGCCAGCAGCTTATGGGCTAGCAGGCCCCAAGAGACCCAGTACTTC. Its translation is CASSLWASRPQETQYF.